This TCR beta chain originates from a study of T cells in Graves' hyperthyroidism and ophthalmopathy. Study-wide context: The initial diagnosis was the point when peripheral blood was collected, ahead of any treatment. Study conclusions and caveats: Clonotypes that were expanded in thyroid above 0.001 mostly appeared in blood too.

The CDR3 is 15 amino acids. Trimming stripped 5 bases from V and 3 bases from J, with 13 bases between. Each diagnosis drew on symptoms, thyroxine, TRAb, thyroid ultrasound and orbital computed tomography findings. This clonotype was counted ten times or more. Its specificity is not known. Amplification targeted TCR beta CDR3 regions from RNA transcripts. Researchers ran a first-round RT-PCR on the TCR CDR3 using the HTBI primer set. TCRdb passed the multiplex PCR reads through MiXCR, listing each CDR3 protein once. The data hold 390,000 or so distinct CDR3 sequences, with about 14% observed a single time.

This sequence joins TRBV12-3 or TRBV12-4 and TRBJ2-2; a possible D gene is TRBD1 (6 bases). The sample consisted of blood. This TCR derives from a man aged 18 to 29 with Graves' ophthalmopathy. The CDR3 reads CASSRTGTYTGELFF. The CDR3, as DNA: TGTGCCAGCAGTAGAACCGGGACATACACCGGGGAGCTGTTTTTT.